A single sample gave rise to the 20 T cell receptor beta chains below, sequenced in a study of tumor-infiltrating lymphocytes in localized non-small cell lung cancer. Assay: immunoSEQ multiplex PCR; the TCRdb copy retains only in-frame clones and omits some. The profile shows 14,000 or so clones, about two thirds of them singletons. Sequences were obtained from uninvolved lung tissue not adjacent to the tumor. Every receptor here comes from a human donor with non-small cell lung cancer.

The rearrangement uses TRBV5-1 and TRBJ1-2, with D maybe TRBD1 (5 bases). The V end lost 0 bases, the J end lost 4 bases, and 10 bases lay between the germline ends. Germline V lookup: CDR1 SGHRS, CDR2 YFSETQ. The CDR3 runs 14 residues. This CDR3 reads CASSLDRGGYGYTF. CDR3 bases: TGCGCCAGCAGCTTGGATCGTGGGGGCTATGGCTACACCTTC.

This chain uses TRBV2 with TRBJ2-2, with D possibly TRBD1 on 6 matching bases. V lost 7 bases, J lost 6 bases, and 15 bases lay in between. This CDR3 is built from 14 residues. The V gene's germline CDR1 is SNHLY and CDR2 FYNNEI. CDR3 nucleotides: TGTGCCAGCAATCGACAGGACACGGCCGGGGAGCTGTTTTTT. It specifies CASNRQDTAGELFF.

V is TRBV30 and J is TRBJ2-5, with a weak D call TRBD2 (6 bases). V was clipped by 4 bases and J by 5 bases, with 11 bases between them. Germline CDR1 and CDR2: GTSNPN and SVGIG (reference sequence). The CDR3 has 12 amino acids. CDR3 nucleotides: TGTGCCTGGACGGGGGAGCGGGAGACCCAGTACTTC. Protein product: CAWTGERETQYF.

This chain links TRBV6-1 with TRBJ2-7; the D gene could be TRBD1 or TRBD2 (6 bases each). In germline, CDR1 is MNHNS, CDR2 SASEGT. V was clipped by 6 bases and J by 3 bases, with 15 bases between them. This CDR3 contains 14 residues. CDR3 loop: CASSGGHLIYEQYF. The CDR3 bases are TGTGCCAGCAGCGGGGGACACCTGATCTACGAGCAGTACTTC.

The table lists this clone with a few counts. The chain links TRBV30 to TRBJ1-6; D not resolved. This CDR3 is 13 amino acids long. Germline V gene lookup returns CDR1 GTSNPN and CDR2 SVGIG (reference sequence). Trimming pared 2 bases from V and 9 bases from J, leaving 11 bases between. The CDR3 sequence: CAWSPDRISPLHF. CDR3 sequence (DNA): TGTGCCTGGAGTCCCGATAGGATTTCACCCCTCCACTTT.

This sequence joins TRBV27 and TRBJ2-7, with TRBD2 identical over 10 bases. The V gene's germline CDR1 is MNHEY and CDR2 SMNVEV (reference sequence). The ends lost 7 bases at V and 4 bases at J; junction bases unmatched: 10. CDR3 length: 15 amino acids. In DNA form, the CDR3 reads TGTGCCAGCATGCGAAAGCGGGAGGGTGGGTACGAGCAGTACTTC. This codes for CASMRKREGGYEQYF.

This clone was found a few times. This rearrangement joins TRBV6-6 to TRBJ2-1, with a tentative D call TRBD1 (7 bases). Germline assignment: CDR1 MNHNY and CDR2 SVGAGI (reference sequence). V was pared by 6 bases and J by 5 bases, with 17 bases between. The CDR3 is 15 amino acids. CDR3 sequence (DNA): TGTGCCAGCAGACGCGCGGGGACAGTTGACAATGAGCAGTTCTTC. As protein: CASRRAGTVDNEQFF.

By its share, this clone is medium-sized. The chain carries TRBV6-5 and TRBJ2-7, with 10 bases aligning to TRBD1. This CDR3 spans 14 amino acids. V was clipped by 5 bases and J by 4 bases; unmatched bases: 5. Per germline, CDR1 MNHEY and CDR2 SVGAGI. CDR3 nucleotide sequence: TGTGCCAGCAGTGTGGACAGGGGGGCTTACGAGCAGTACTTC. This encodes CASSVDRGAYEQYF.

The chain has TRBV19 and TRBJ2-7; tentatively, D is TRBD2 (6 bases). Looked up from germline, CDR1 is LNHDA and CDR2 is SQIVND (reference sequence). The CDR3 spans 13 residues. Trimming removed 3 bases from V and 5 bases from J, with 11 bases in between. The CDR3 loop reads CASSIGLANEQYF. CDR3 DNA: TGTGCCAGTAGTATTGGGCTAGCGAACGAGCAGTACTTC. The variable domain in full, with the rest retrieved from reference TRBV19 and TRBJ2-7, is DGGITQSPKYLFRKEGQNVTLSCEQNLNHDAMYWYRQDPGQGLRLIYYSQIVNDFQKGDIAEGYSVSREKKESFPLTVTSAQKNPTAFYLCASSIGLANEQYFGPGTRLTVT.

The rearrangement uses TRBV6-5 and TRBJ2-1; D ambiguous. The ends were cut back, 4 bases at V and 4 bases at J, with 5 bases in the middle. Per the germline V gene, CDR1 is MNHEY and CDR2 is SVGAGI. CDR3 length: 12 amino acids. The CDR3: CASSSDYNEQFF. DNA for the CDR3: TGTGCCAGCAGTTCGGATTACAATGAGCAGTTCTTC.

There are a few counts of this clone. The rearrangement joins TRBV2 to TRBJ1-2; possibly TRBD1 for D (6 bases). The CDR3 runs to 13 residues. V lost 4 bases, J lost 5 bases, and 11 bases lay in between. Germline loops: CDR1 SNHLY, CDR2 FYNNEI. CDR3 in DNA: TGTGCCAGCAGTGGAAGGGGGTTGTATGGCTACACCTTC. It codes for CASSGRGLYGYTF.

This chain joins TRBV7-9 and TRBJ1-2; tentatively, D is TRBD1 (5 bases). The CDR3 is made up of 14 amino acids. Between the trimmed V and J ends, which lost 8 bases and 0 bases, there was a span of 13 bases. Looked up from germline, CDR1 is SEHNR and CDR2 is FQNEAQ (reference sequence). This CDR3 is CASGTESPNYGYTF. The CDR3 region has the DNA TGTGCCAGCGGGACGGAATCCCCTAACTATGGCTACACCTTC. The full variable domain, with the rest looked up from reference TRBV7-9 and TRBJ1-2, is DTGVSQNPRHKITKRGQNVTFRCDPISEHNRLYWYRQTLGQGPEFLTYFQNEAQLEKSRLLSDRFSAERPKGSFSTLEIQRTEQGDSAMYLCASGTESPNYGYTFGSGTRLTVV.

The V call is TRBV5-1, the J call TRBJ2-2; possibly TRBD1 for D (6 bases). The germline gives CDR1 SGHRS, CDR2 YFSETQ. CDR3 length: 15 residues. V lost 0 bases, J lost 0 bases, and 6 bases lay in between. The DNA of the CDR3 is TGCGCCAGCAGCTTGGGGACAGCGAACACCGGGGAGCTGTTTTTT. Translation gives CASSLGTANTGELFF. Looking up the rest from reference TRBV5-1 and TRBJ2-2 gives the full variable domain: KAGVTQTPRYLIKTRGQQVTLSCSPISGHRSVSWYQQTPGQGLQFLFEYFSETQRNKGNFPGRFSGRQFSNSRSEMNVSTLELGDSALYLCASSLGTANTGELFFGEGSRLTVL.

This clone rates as medium-sized (0.01 to 0.1%). The chain joins TRBV5-1 to TRBJ1-1, with TRBD1 matching over 7 bases. The V segment lost 4 bases and the J segment 5 bases; nucleotides outside the gene matches: 14. The CDR3 length is 16 residues. The germline V gene has CDR1 SGHRS and CDR2 YFSETQ. Written as DNA, the CDR3 is TGCGCCAGCAGCCCAGACCAGACAGGGAGGGGGACTGAAGCTTTCTTT. Translated: CASSPDQTGRGTEAFF.

This clone showed up just a few times. The chain links TRBV6-1 to TRBJ2-3; the match to TRBD1 covers 7 bases. The V and J ends lost 0 bases and 0 bases, in that order; junction bases with no gene match: 6. CDR3 length: 17 amino acids. Germline loops: CDR1 MNHNS, CDR2 SASEGT. CDR3 amino acids: CASSEAGQRTSTDTQYF. DNA for the CDR3: TGTGCCAGCAGTGAAGCGGGACAGCGAACTAGCACAGATACGCAGTATTTT.

The chain joins TRBV5-6 to TRBJ2-5; 11 bases align to TRBD2. The CDR3 totals 15 residues. V gave up 4 bases and J gave up 1 base; unmatched junction bases: 3. Germline loops: CDR1 SGHDT, CDR2 YYEEEE. CDR3 protein: CASSELAGVQETQYF. The CDR3 region has the DNA TGTGCCAGCAGCGAACTAGCGGGGGTCCAAGAGACCCAGTACTTC.

The rearrangement links TRBV2 to TRBJ1-4; D call uncertain. Germline V gene data show CDR1 as SNHLY and CDR2 as FYNNEI. The CDR3 sequence is 13 residues long. Trimming stripped 5 bases from V and 8 bases from J, with 12 bases between. In DNA form, the CDR3 reads TGTGCCAGCAGTACTCGGCAAGAGGAAAAACTGTTTTTT. As protein: CASSTRQEEKLFF.

Notes on this clone: Other DNA sequences in the same sample also yield this CDR3. The chain recombines TRBV19 with TRBJ2-7; D is unresolved. This CDR3 spans 15 amino acids. With 1 base removed from V and 0 bases from J, the gap between germline ends came to 10 bases. Germline V gene sequence: CDR1 LNHDA, CDR2 SQIVND (reference sequence). The DNA of the CDR3 is TGTGCCAGTAGTATAGGTGCAGGAACCTCCTACGAGCAGTACTTC. Translated: CASSIGAGTSYEQYF.

The V call is TRBV6-1, the J call TRBJ2-7, with D hard to call. Germline V gene sequence: CDR1 MNHNS, CDR2 SASEGT. The CDR3 spans 14 residues. V lost 4 bases, J lost 4 bases, and 14 bases lay in between. In DNA, the CDR3 is TGTGCCAGCAGTGTTCTGGGCCTTCATTACGAGCAGTACTTC. Residues: CASSVLGLHYEQYF.

This clone has a handful of counts. This rearrangement joins TRBV7-9 to TRBJ1-4; D not resolved. V lost 1 base and J lost 7, with 10 bases in between. CDR1 and CDR2 (germline): SEHNR, FQNEAQ (reference sequence). The CDR3 loop spans 14 amino acids. Here the CDR3 DNA reads TGTGCCAGCAGCTTAGATTGGAGTGTTGAAAAACTGTTTTTT. It codes for CASSLDWSVEKLFF.